This entry lists 32 T cell receptor beta chains sequenced from one sample in a study of blood T cell repertoires in COVID-19. The repertoire was sequenced with immunoSEQ multiplex PCR; TCRdb's copy has only in-frame clones and lacks some. Here the sample spans a few hundred thousand clones, 65% to 85% being singletons. Sequencing was done on a sample of PBMCs or T cells enriched from blood (not recorded which). These receptors were obtained from a man aged 25 to 45 with acute COVID-19.

V gene TRBV2 combines with J gene TRBJ1-1; a weak D match, TRBD1 (6 bases). V dropped 5 bases and J dropped 10 bases, with 17 bases sitting between them. Germline lookup yields CDR1 SNHLY and CDR2 FYNNEI. The CDR3 is 13 amino acids. In DNA form, the CDR3 reads TGTGCCAGCAGTATCTCGGTACAGGGAGTAGCTTTCTTT. Translating it yields CASSISVQGVAFF.

This clone showed up just once. The chain employs TRBV15 and TRBJ1-3, with TRBD1 matching 10 bases. There are 16 residues in the CDR3. J lost 4 bases, V lost 6 bases, and 9 bases had no gene match. In germline, CDR1 is LNHNV, CDR2 YYDKDF (reference sequence). CDR3 in DNA: TGTGCCACCAGTTTGAGCGACAGGGGGCACGGAAACACCATATATTTT. This translates into CATSLSDRGHGNTIYF.

The chain has TRBV11-2 and TRBJ2-2, with D tentatively TRBD1 (6 bases). The CDR3 is 15 amino acids. CDR1 is SGHAT and CDR2 is FQNNGV in the germline V gene. The V end lost 2 bases, the J end lost 4 bases, and 11 bases lay between the germline ends. The DNA for the CDR3 is TGTGCCAGCAGCTTACAGGGGAAAGGCACCGGGGAGCTGTTTTTT. Amino acids: CASSLQGKGTGELFF.

The V call is TRBV7-7, the J call TRBJ2-5; possibly TRBD1 for D (6 bases). This CDR3 contains 15 residues. V dropped 5 bases and J dropped 0 bases, with 13 bases sitting between them. Germline-derived CDR1 and CDR2 are SSHAT and FNYEAQ (reference sequence). CDR3 in amino acids: CASSVIGGYQETQYF. For the CDR3, the DNA is TGTGCCAGCAGCGTCATAGGGGGTTACCAAGAGACCCAGTACTTC.

This chain connects TRBV5-5 to TRBJ1-1; no clear D. The CDR3 has 13 residues. Trimming took off 2 bases at V and 1 base at J, with 6 bases between the two ends. CDR1 and CDR2 from the germline V gene are SGHKS and YYEKEE (reference sequence). The CDR3 sequence: CASSFPRNTEAFF. The CDR3 DNA reads as TGTGCCAGCAGCTTTCCGCGGAACACTGAAGCTTTCTTT.

The V and J genes are TRBV28 and TRBJ1-5; D is uncertain. This CDR3 comprises 15 residues. Trimming took 5 bases from V and 0 from J, leaving 11 bases between them. Germline lookup yields CDR1 MDHEN and CDR2 SYDVKM. CDR3 in DNA: TGTGCCAGCAGTGAGACATTCTATAGCAATCAGCCCCAGCATTTT. Amino acids: CASSETFYSNQPQHF. The entire variable domain, with the rest obtained from reference TRBV28 and TRBJ1-5, is as follows: DVKVTQSSRYLVKRTGEKVFLECVQDMDHENMFWYRQDPGLGLRLIYFSYDVKMKEKGDIPEGYSVSREKKERFSLILESASTNQTSMYLCASSETFYSNQPQHFGDGTRLSIL.

The rearrangement joins TRBV12-3 or TRBV12-4 to TRBJ2-7, with D unclear. The CDR3 totals 11 residues. V lost 4 bases and J 2 bases, leaving 3 bases between the germline ends. CDR3 amino acids: CASSSAYEQYF. The CDR3 DNA sequence: TGTGCCAGCAGTTCCGCCTACGAGCAGTACTTC.

The rearrangement uses TRBV6-4 and TRBJ1-6; D is possibly TRBD1 (5 bases). In germline, CDR1 is MRHNA, CDR2 SNTAGT. V gave up 0 bases and J gave up 9 bases, with 12 bases separating them. The CDR3 is 15 amino acids. CDR3 residues: CASSDSGGRGSPLHF. As DNA, the CDR3 is TGTGCCAGCAGTGACTCCGGGGGAAGGGGTTCACCCCTCCACTTT.

This clone was found once. The chain uses TRBV6-5 and TRBJ1-4; 7 bases map to TRBD1. The CDR3 sequence is 14 residues long. V lost 7 bases and J lost 3; bases outside the gene matches: 5. Germline CDR1 reads MNHEY; CDR2 reads SVGAGI. The CDR3 sequence: CASKEGAANEKLFF. Written as DNA, the CDR3 is TGTGCCAGCAAGGAGGGGGCAGCTAATGAAAAACTGTTTTTT.

The V gene is TRBV11-1, the J gene TRBJ2-2; 7 nucleotides align to TRBD2. This CDR3 spans 15 amino acids. V lost 8 bases and J lost 4; bases outside the gene matches: 10. Germline V CDR1 and CDR2: SGHAT, FQDESV (reference sequence). Here the CDR3 reads CASQQLASGTGELFF. As DNA, the CDR3 is TGTGCCAGCCAACAACTAGCGTCGGGCACCGGGGAGCTGTTTTTT.

This clone was detected only once. This rearrangement joins TRBV19 to TRBJ2-7; 8 positions match TRBD1. CDR1 is LNHDA, CDR2 SQIVND, per germline (reference sequence). The CDR3 is made up of 14 amino acids. V was clipped by 6 bases and J by 3 bases; unmatched bases: 7. CDR3 nucleotide sequence: TGTGCCAGTAGCCCTGGACAGGGAGGCTACGAGCAGTACTTC. Protein sequence: CASSPGQGGYEQYF.

The chain employs TRBV11-2 and TRBJ1-5, with D possibly being TRBD1 (6 bases). The V gene's germline CDR1 is SGHAT and CDR2 FQNNGV. This CDR3 comprises 13 residues. Trimming shortened V by 4 bases and J by 4 bases, and 8 bases separated the two germline ends. Written as DNA, the CDR3 is TGTGCCAGCAGCTCTCAGGGGAATCAGCCCCAGCATTTT. Its protein is CASSSQGNQPQHF.

On this clone: Its ends do not fully match the called genes, so a read error is possible. The rearrangement links TRBV28 to TRBJ1-1, with D hard to call. Germline V gives CDR1 MDHEN, CDR2 SYDVKM. CDR3 length: 14 amino acids. The CDR3 is CASRGVSPNAEAFF. In DNA form, the CDR3 reads TGTGCCAGCAGGGGCGTGAGTCCGAACGCTGAAGCTTTCTTT.

The V and J genes are TRBV18 and TRBJ1-4; 9 bases agree with TRBD1. The ends lost 8 bases at V and 0 bases at J; junction bases unmatched: 10. The V gene's germline CDR1 is KGHSH and CDR2 LQKENI. The CDR3 contains 17 residues. The CDR3 here is CASTRDRDQATNEKLFF. DNA of the CDR3: TGTGCCAGCACGCGGGACAGGGACCAAGCAACTAATGAAAAACTGTTTTTT.

In this sample, this clone turned up a few times. The chain joins TRBV3-1 (or the pseudogene TRBV3-2) to TRBJ1-1, with no clear D. CDR1 is LGHDT, CDR2 YNNKEL, per germline (reference sequence). Trimming shortened V by 4 bases and J by 4 bases, and 13 bases separated the two germline ends. The CDR3 runs 14 residues. The DNA of the CDR3 is TGTGCCAGCAGCCCGTTGCTCACGGGCACTGAAGCTTTCTTT. Its protein is CASSPLLTGTEAFF.

The chain has TRBV7-3 and TRBJ1-6; D gene uncertain. The V gene's germline CDR1 is SGHTA and CDR2 FQGTGA. Deletions cut 1 base from V and 9 bases from J, with 19 bases between. The CDR3 is 17 residues long. Written as DNA, the CDR3 is TGTGCCAGCAGCTTAAAAACGACTGTGTCAGAGGCTTCACCCCTCCACTTT. It is translated as CASSLKTTVSEASPLHF.

The CDR3 protein is CASSLKQGGTPLHF. The CDR3 DNA follows: TGTGCCAGCAGCTTGAAACAGGGAGGGACACCCCTCCACTTT. This rearrangement joins TRBV14 to TRBJ1-6, with D perhaps matching TRBD1 (6 bases). CDR1 and CDR2 (germline): SGHDN, FVKESK. With 5 bases removed from V and 11 bases from J, the gap between germline ends came to 16 bases. This CDR3 has 14 residues.

The CDR3 DNA follows: TGTGCCAGTAGTATCCTCCAGCGGGGACAGGGCCCCTACGAGCAGTACTTC. Translating gives CASSILQRGQGPYEQYF. The rearrangement links TRBV19 to TRBJ2-7, with 9 bases fitting TRBD1. Germline V CDR1 and CDR2: LNHDA, SQIVND (reference sequence). V lost 3 bases and J lost 2; bases outside the gene matches: 11. The CDR3 is 17 residues long.

This clone appeared once. The CDR3 region has the DNA TGTGCCAGCAGGCCGACAGATTACTACGAGCAGTACTTC. Translating gives CASRPTDYYEQYF. The chain links TRBV2 to TRBJ2-7; TRBD1 is a possible D gene (5 bases). The CDR3 length is 13 residues. Germline V lookup: CDR1 SNHLY, CDR2 FYNNEI. Trimming removed 6 bases at V and 3 bases at J, with 12 bases between.

This sequence joins TRBV7-9 and TRBJ2-2, with 10 bases that match TRBD2. CDR1 SEHNR and CDR2 FQNEAQ come from the germline V gene (reference sequence). The trim removed 7 bases at V and 8 bases at J, leaving 19 bases unmatched. The CDR3 extends over 18 amino acids. This chain's CDR3 is CASINIGGLARWSGELFF. CDR3 sequence (DNA): TGTGCCAGCATCAATATTGGGGGACTAGCGAGGTGGTCTGGGGAGCTGTTTTTT.

V usage is TRBV29-1 and J usage is TRBJ1-2; no firm D call. Germline V CDR1 and CDR2: SQVTM, ANQGSEA. Trimming stripped 5 bases from V and 6 bases from J, with 4 bases between. The CDR3 is made up of 9 amino acids. The CDR3 region has the DNA TGCAGCGTTTCCGATGGCTACACCTTC. This encodes CSVSDGYTF.

The CDR3 loop reads CASSQSGTGNYGYTF. The CDR3 DNA reads as TGTGCCAGCAGCCAAAGTGGGACAGGGAACTATGGCTACACCTTC. The chain links TRBV3-1 (or the pseudogene TRBV3-2) to TRBJ1-2; 9 positions match TRBD1. This CDR3 is built from 15 residues. Unmatched junction bases numbered 3, after V lost 2 bases and J lost 2 bases. Germline assignment: CDR1 LGHDT and CDR2 YNNKEL (reference sequence).

CDR3 DNA sequence: TGCGCCAGCAGCTTCTCGACCAACCGGCAGGATGGCTACACCTTC. This codes for CASSFSTNRQDGYTF. This chain links TRBV5-1 with TRBJ1-2, with D unclear. Trimming left V 2 bases short and J 6 bases short, with 17 bases between. This CDR3 region has 15 residues. CDR1 is SGHRS and CDR2 is YFSETQ in the germline V gene. The full variable domain, completed using reference TRBV5-1 and TRBJ1-2, is KAGVTQTPRYLIKTRGQQVTLSCSPISGHRSVSWYQQTPGQGLQFLFEYFSETQRNKGNFPGRFSGRQFSNSRSEMNVSTLELGDSALYLCASSFSTNRQDGYTFGSGTRLTVV.

V usage is TRBV11-2 and J usage is TRBJ1-1; D not certain. The CDR3 runs to 14 residues. V was clipped by 5 bases and J by 4 bases, with 14 bases between them. CDR1 and CDR2 (germline): SGHAT, FQNNGV. CDR3 in DNA: TGTGCCAGCAGCCGTTTGACCGGCGGCACTGAAGCTTTCTTT. Translating it yields CASSRLTGGTEAFF.

The chain recombines TRBV9 with TRBJ2-1, with 12 positions matching TRBD2. The trim removed 6 bases at V and 8 bases at J, leaving 9 bases unmatched. The CDR3 consists of 15 residues. The germline V gene has CDR1 SGDLS and CDR2 YYNGEE. In DNA, the CDR3 is TGTGCCAGCACCTTAGGGGCTAGCGGGGGGGATGAGCAGTTCTTC. This gives the protein CASTLGASGGDEQFF.

The rearrangement links TRBV7-9 to TRBJ2-6, with D possibly TRBD2 on 6 matching bases. Germline V lookup: CDR1 SEHNR, CDR2 FQNEAQ (reference sequence). This CDR3 comprises 20 residues. Trimming left V 5 bases short and J 1 base short, with 24 bases between. In DNA, the CDR3 is TGTGCCAGCAGCACCGGCGAACCGGGACTCCTCGATTCTGGGGCCAACGTCCTGACTTTC. The encoded protein is CASSTGEPGLLDSGANVLTF.

The CDR3 nucleotides are TGTGCCAGCAGTTTAGACCAGGGAAAGACCCAGTACTTC. Translation gives CASSLDQGKTQYF. The chain recombines TRBV12-3 or TRBV12-4 with TRBJ2-5; possibly TRBD1 for D (5 bases). This CDR3 spans 13 amino acids. V was pared by 1 base and J by 6 bases, with 9 bases between.

The genes are TRBV5-1 and TRBJ2-3, with no clear D. V lost 3 bases, J lost 2 bases, and 10 bases lay in between. This CDR3 is 14 amino acids long. The V gene's germline CDR1 is SGHRS and CDR2 YFSETQ. CDR3 sequence reads: CASSSGSYTDTQYF. The CDR3, as DNA: TGCGCCAGCAGCTCAGGCAGCTACACAGATACGCAGTATTTT.

The chain employs TRBV30 and TRBJ1-1; D may be TRBD1 (6 bases). Per germline, CDR1 GTSNPN and CDR2 SVGIG (reference sequence). The CDR3 covers 13 residues. CDR3 bases: TGTGCTCTGGAGGGGGGGAGGGAAGGTGAAGCTTTCTTT. Translating it yields CALEGGREGEAFF.

The rearrangement uses TRBV5-4 and TRBJ1-3; D is unclear. V was clipped by 0 bases and J by 1 base, with 5 bases between them. CDR1 and CDR2 from the germline V gene are SGHNT and YYREEE (reference sequence). The CDR3 is 14 residues long. CDR3 in amino acids: CASSLGGSGNTIYF. The CDR3, as DNA: TGTGCCAGCAGCTTGGGAGGGTCTGGAAACACCATATATTTT.

The chain uses TRBV4-1 and TRBJ2-2; 7 bases match TRBD2. Germline V gene lookup returns CDR1 MGHRA and CDR2 YSYEKL. Trimming at V came to 0 bases and at J to 0 bases, leaving 4 bases not matched to a gene. This CDR3 contains 17 residues. This CDR3 reads CASSQDSSGSNTGELFF. CDR3 DNA: TGCGCCAGCAGCCAAGATAGTAGCGGGTCGAACACCGGGGAGCTGTTTTTT.

The V gene is TRBV28, the J gene TRBJ1-5; D unclear. The CDR3 is 11 amino acids. Germline-derived CDR1 and CDR2 are MDHEN and SYDVKM. V lost 6 bases and J lost 7, with 7 bases in between. As DNA, the CDR3 is TGTGCCAGCAGCCGGGTACAGCCCCAGCATTTT. This encodes CASSRVQPQHF.